This T cell receptor (beta chain) stems from a study of identical twins. Findings of the study overall: Among monozygotic twins, out-of-frame TCR alpha sharing exceeded what models predicted. Sequences that were out-of-frame, alpha and twin-shared displayed an excess of low generation probability.

The V gene lost 5 bases and the J gene lost 3 bases, with 12 bases spanning the gap. The CDR3 has 15 residues. The germline V gene has CDR1 SGDLS and CDR2 YYNGEE. As to this clonotype: Its antigen is unidentified.

One entry per CDR3 protein, called by TCRdb with MiXCR from the 5' RACE reads. The sample records hundreds of thousands of distinct CDR3 sequences, about 20% being singletons. Another study also made use of these data, one on T cells expressing NK-cell markers. That study reports: Repertoire data for TCR beta were derived from sorted T cells (CD3+CD56+NKG2C+, CD3+CD56+NKG2C- and CD3+CD56-NKG2C+).

The rearrangement uses TRBV9 and TRBJ2-6; either TRBD1 or TRBD2 may supply D (5 bases each). The source is a woman younger than 30 in good health. The sample consisted of PBMCs. The CDR3 here is CASSERGGGANVLTF. In DNA form, the CDR3 reads TGTGCCAGCAGTGAGAGGGGTGGTGGGGCCAACGTCCTGACTTTC.